The text below deals with one T cell receptor (beta chain). Antigen: not known. This CDR3 is built from 14 residues. V dropped 8 bases and J dropped 3; count of bases not matched to a gene: 6. The V gene's germline CDR1 is MNHNS and CDR2 SASEGT. These data belong to a study of OX40 agonist ivuxolimab in advanced cancers. Study-level background: Given to patients was ivuxolimab, an agonistic anti-OX40 (CD134) antibody. One patient with hepatocellular carcinoma and two with cutaneous melanoma, three in all, had partial responses.

Clones were sequenced by immunoSEQ multiplex PCR, and TCRdb holds only the in-frame ones, with some missing. Among about 93,000 clones listed, 75% to 95% were seen once. Broader study findings: Still undetermined is the antigen specificity of the expanded peripheral T cells.

The chain has TRBV6-1 and TRBJ2-2, with 7 nucleotides matching TRBD2. Sample: CD4+ or CD8+ T cells sorted from blood, taken in a trial of the OX40 agonist ivuxolimab. This TCR came from an adult with an advanced solid tumor such as melanoma, head and neck, liver or kidney cancer. The DNA for the CDR3 is TGTGCCAGCGGGCGGGAGTTTGACACCGGGGAGCTGTTTTTT. Translating it yields CASGREFDTGELFF.